This TCR beta chain appears in the sequencing data of a study of T-cell memory formation after mild COVID-19. Study-level findings and limits: That cross-reactive memory joined was suggested by some responding clones appearing in pre-infection memory. Unconfirmed was the SARS-CoV-2 specificity of second-wave clones that peaked on day 37. Chiefly within CM and EM were the contracting CD4+ clones; CD8+ ones were within EMRA.

Employing constant-segment primers, 5'RACE generated TCR alpha and TCR beta cDNA libraries bearing sample barcodes and UMIs. TCRdb called the 5' RACE reads again in MiXCR, with one record for every CDR3 protein. The profile shows about 110,000 distinct CDR3 sequences, roughly a sixth of them singletons. The CDR3 contains 14 residues. The V end was cut by 0 bases, the J end by 0 bases, with 7 bases between. Germline values: CDR1 SGHKS, CDR2 YYEKEE (reference sequence). About this clonotype itself: Its cognate antigen is unknown.

This receptor was identified in a man aged 18 to 35 who had mild COVID-19 (a few samples of this study predate the infection). Cell type and time point are not known. The specimen sequenced was PBMCs or a T cell subset sorted from them (not recorded which). The V and J genes are TRBV5-5 and TRBJ2-7, with D unclear. In nucleotides, the CDR3 is TGTGCCAGCAGCTTGGAACAGCACTCCTACGAGCAGTACTTC. Translation: CASSLEQHSYEQYF.